This T cell receptor (beta chain) was sequenced during a study of technical replicates of blood from several donors. Clones were read by immunoSEQ multiplex PCR, and TCRdb kept only the in-frame ones, dropping some. The sample carries tens of thousands of clones, just under 97% recorded once. With 5 bases clipped from V and 4 bases from J, the junction kept 1 base outside the gene matches. Per the germline V gene, CDR1 is MNHEY and CDR2 is SVGAGI. The CDR3 contains 14 residues. Sequenced sample: T cells isolated from PBMCs. V and J are TRBV6-5 and TRBJ2-7; 14 bases are a match to TRBD2. The clonotype was recovered from a human donor in good health. For the CDR3, the DNA is TGTGCCAGCAGTGGGACTAGCGGGAGTTACGAGCAGTACTTC. Its translation: CASSGTSGSYEQYF.